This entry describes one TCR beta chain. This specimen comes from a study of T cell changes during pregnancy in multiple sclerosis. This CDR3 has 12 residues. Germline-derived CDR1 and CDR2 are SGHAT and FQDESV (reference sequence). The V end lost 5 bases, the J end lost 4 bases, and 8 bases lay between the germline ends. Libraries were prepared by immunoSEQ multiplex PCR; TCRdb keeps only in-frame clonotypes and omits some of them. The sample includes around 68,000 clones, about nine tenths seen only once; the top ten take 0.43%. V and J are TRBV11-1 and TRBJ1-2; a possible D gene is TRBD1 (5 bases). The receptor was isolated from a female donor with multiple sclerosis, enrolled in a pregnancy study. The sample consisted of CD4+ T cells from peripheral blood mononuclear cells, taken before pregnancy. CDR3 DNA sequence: TGTGCCAGCAGCAAAGACAGCTATGGCTACACCTTC. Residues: CASSKDSYGYTF.